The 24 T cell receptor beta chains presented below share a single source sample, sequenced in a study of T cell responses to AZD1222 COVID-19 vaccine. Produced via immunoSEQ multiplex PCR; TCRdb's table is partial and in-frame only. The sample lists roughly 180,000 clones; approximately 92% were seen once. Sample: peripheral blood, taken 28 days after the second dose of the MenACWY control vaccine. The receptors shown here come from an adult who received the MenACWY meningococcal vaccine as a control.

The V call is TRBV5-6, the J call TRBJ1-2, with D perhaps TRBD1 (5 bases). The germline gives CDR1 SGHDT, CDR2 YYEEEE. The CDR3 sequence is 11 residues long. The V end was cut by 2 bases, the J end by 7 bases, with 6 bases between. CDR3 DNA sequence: TGTGCCAGCAGCTTTGGGGCTGGCTACACCTTC. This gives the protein CASSFGAGYTF.

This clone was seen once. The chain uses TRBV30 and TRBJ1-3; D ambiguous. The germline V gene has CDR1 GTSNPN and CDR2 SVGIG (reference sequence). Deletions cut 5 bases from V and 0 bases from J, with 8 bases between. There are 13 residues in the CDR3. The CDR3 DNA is TGTGCCTGGTCGGCGGGCTCTGGAAACACCATATATTTT. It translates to CAWSAGSGNTIYF.

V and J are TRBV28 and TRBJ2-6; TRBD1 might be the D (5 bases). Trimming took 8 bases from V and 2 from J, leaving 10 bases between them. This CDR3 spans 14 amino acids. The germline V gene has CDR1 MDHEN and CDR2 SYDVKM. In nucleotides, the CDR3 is TGTGCCAGCCTGGGCAGGGCTGGGGCCAACGTCCTGACTTTC. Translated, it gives CASLGRAGANVLTF.

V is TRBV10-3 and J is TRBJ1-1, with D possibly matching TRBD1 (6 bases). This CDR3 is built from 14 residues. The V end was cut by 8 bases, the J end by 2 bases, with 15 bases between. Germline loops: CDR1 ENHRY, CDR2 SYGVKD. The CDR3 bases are TGTGCCATCGGGGGCGGCAGGCTTAACACTGAAGCTTTCTTT. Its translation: CAIGGGRLNTEAFF.

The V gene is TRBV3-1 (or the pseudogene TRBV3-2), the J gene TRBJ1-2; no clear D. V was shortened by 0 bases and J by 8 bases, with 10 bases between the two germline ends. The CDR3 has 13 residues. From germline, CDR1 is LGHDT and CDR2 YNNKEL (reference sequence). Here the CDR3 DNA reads TGTGCCAGCAGCCAAGAAACCCGAGGAGGCTACACCTTC. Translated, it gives CASSQETRGGYTF.

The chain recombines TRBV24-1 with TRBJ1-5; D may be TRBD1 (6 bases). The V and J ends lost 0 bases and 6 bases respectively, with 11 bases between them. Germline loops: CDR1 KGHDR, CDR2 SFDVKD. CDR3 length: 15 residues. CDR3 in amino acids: CATSDLQGGSQPQHF. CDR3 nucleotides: TGTGCCACCAGTGATTTGCAAGGGGGTAGTCAGCCCCAGCATTTT.

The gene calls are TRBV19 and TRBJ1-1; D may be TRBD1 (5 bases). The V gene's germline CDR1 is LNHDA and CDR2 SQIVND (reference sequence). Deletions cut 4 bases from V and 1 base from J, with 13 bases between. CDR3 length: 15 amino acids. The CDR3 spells CASSTPGRANTEAFF. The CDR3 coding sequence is TGTGCCAGTAGTACCCCGGGACGAGCGAACACTGAAGCTTTCTTT.

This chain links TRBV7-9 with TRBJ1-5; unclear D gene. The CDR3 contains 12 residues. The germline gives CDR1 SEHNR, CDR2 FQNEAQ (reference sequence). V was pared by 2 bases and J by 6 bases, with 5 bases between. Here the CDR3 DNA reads TGTGCCAGCAGCTTATCTCGTCAGCCCCAGCATTTT. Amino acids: CASSLSRQPQHF.

CDR3 protein: CASSLDGTSPGEQFF. CDR3 nucleotide sequence: TGCGCCAGCAGCTTGGATGGGACTAGCCCAGGCGAGCAGTTCTTC. The chain employs TRBV5-1 and TRBJ2-1, with 9 bases fitting TRBD2. Trimming removed 0 bases from V and 10 bases from J; junction bases left unmatched: 8. Germline V gives CDR1 SGHRS, CDR2 YFSETQ. The CDR3 is 15 residues long.

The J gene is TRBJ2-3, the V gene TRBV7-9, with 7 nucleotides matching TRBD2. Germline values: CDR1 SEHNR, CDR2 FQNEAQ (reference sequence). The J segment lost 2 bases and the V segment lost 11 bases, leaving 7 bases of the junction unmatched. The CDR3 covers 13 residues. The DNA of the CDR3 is TGTGCCCACAGCGGGGTTAACACAGATACGCAGTATTTT. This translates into CAHSGVNTDTQYF. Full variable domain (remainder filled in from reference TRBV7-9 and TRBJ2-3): DTGVSQNPRHKITKRGQNVTFRCDPISEHNRLYWYRQTLGQGPEFLTYFQNEAQLEKSRLLSDRFSAERPKGSFSTLEIQRTEQGDSAMYLCAHSGVNTDTQYFGPGTRLTVL.

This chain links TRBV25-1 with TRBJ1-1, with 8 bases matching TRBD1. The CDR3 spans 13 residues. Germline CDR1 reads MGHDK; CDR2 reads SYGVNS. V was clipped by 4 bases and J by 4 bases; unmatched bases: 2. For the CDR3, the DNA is TGTGCCAGCAGTGCCGGACAGGGCACTGAAGCTTTCTTT. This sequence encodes CASSAGQGTEAFF.

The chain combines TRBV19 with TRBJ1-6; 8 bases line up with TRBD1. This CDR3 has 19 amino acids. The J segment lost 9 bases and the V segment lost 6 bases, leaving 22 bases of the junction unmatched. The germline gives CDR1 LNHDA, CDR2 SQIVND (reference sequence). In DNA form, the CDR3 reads TGTGCCAGTAGCCGCACAGGGGGGGCATGGACAACCCGGAGTTCACCCCTCCACTTT. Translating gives CASSRTGGAWTTRSSPLHF. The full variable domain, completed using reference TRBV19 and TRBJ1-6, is DGGITQSPKYLFRKEGQNVTLSCEQNLNHDAMYWYRQDPGQGLRLIYYSQIVNDFQKGDIAEGYSVSREKKESFPLTVTSAQKNPTAFYLCASSRTGGAWTTRSSPLHFGNGTRLTVT.

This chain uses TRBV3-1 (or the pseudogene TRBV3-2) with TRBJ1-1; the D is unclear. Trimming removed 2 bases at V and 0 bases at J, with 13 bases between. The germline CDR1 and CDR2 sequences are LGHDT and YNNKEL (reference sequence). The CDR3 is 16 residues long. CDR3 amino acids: CASSQHRPTMNTEAFF. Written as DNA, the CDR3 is TGTGCCAGCAGCCAACATCGCCCCACCATGAACACTGAAGCTTTCTTT.

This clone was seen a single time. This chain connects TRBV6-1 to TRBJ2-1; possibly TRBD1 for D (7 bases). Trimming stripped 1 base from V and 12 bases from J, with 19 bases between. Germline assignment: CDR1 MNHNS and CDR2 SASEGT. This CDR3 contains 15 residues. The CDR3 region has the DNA TGTGCCAGCAGTGAAGGTCCAGGGGGGAAATTTGGGCAGTTCTTC. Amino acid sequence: CASSEGPGGKFGQFF.

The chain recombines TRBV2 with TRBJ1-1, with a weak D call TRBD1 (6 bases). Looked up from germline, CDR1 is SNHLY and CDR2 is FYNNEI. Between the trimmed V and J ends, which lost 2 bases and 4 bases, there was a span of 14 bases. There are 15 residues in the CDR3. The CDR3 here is CASSEQGIGGTEAFF. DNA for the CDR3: TGTGCCAGCAGTGAACAGGGGATCGGAGGCACTGAAGCTTTCTTT. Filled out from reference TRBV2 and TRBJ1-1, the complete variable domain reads EPEVTQTPSHQVTQMGQEVILRCVPISNHLYFYWYRQILGQKVEFLVSFYNNEISEKSEIFDDQFSVERPDGSNFTLKIRSTKLEDSAMYFCASSEQGIGGTEAFFGQGTRLTVV.

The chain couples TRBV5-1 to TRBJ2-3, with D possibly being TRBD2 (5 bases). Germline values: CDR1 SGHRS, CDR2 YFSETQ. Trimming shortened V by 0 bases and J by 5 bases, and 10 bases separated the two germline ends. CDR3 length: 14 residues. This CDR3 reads CASSLGWGVDTQYF. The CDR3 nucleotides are TGCGCCAGCAGCTTGGGTTGGGGAGTAGATACGCAGTATTTT. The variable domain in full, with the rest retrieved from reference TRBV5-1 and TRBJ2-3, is KAGVTQTPRYLIKTRGQQVTLSCSPISGHRSVSWYQQTPGQGLQFLFEYFSETQRNKGNFPGRFSGRQFSNSRSEMNVSTLELGDSALYLCASSLGWGVDTQYFGPGTRLTVL.

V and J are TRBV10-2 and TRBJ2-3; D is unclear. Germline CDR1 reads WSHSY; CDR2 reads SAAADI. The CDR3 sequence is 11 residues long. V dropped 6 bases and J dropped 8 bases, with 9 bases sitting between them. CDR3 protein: CASRYRSTQYF. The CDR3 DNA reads TGCGCCAGCAGGTACCGTAGTACGCAGTATTTT.

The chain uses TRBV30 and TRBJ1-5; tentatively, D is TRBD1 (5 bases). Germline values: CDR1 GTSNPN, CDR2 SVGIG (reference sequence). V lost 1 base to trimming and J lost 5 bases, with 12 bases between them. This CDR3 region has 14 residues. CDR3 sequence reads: CAWSAWGSYQPQHF. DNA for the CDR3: TGTGCCTGGAGTGCCTGGGGCAGTTATCAGCCCCAGCATTTT.

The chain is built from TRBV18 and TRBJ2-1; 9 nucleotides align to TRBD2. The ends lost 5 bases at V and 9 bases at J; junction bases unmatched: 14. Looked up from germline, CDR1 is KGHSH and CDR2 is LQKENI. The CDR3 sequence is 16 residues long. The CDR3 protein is CASSYMTGTSPSEQFF. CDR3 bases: TGTGCCAGCTCATATATGACCGGGACTAGCCCGAGTGAGCAGTTCTTC.

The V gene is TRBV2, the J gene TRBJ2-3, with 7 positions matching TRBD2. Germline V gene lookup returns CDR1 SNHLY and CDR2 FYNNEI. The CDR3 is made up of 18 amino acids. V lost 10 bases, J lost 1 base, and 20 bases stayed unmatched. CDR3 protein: CATVGGAGPLKGTDTQYF. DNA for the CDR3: TGTGCCACCGTTGGGGGAGCGGGGCCACTTAAAGGCACAGATACGCAGTATTTT.

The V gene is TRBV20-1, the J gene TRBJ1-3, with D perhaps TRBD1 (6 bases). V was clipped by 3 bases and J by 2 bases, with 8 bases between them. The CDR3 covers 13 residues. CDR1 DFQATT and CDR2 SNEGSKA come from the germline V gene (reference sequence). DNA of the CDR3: TGCAGTGCTAGTCAGGGGACTGGAAACACCATATATTTT. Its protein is CSASQGTGNTIYF.

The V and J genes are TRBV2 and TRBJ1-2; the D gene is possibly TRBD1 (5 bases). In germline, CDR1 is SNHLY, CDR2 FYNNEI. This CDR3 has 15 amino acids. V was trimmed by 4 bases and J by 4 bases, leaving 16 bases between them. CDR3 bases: TGTGCCAGCAGTGGGCAACCCCTTCAGGGCTATGGCTACACCTTC. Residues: CASSGQPLQGYGYTF.

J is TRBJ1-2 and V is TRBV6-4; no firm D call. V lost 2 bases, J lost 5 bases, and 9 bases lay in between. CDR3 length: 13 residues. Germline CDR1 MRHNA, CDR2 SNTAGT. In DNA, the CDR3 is TGTGCCAGCAGTGACCCCGGCCGGTATGGCTACACCTTC. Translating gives CASSDPGRYGYTF.

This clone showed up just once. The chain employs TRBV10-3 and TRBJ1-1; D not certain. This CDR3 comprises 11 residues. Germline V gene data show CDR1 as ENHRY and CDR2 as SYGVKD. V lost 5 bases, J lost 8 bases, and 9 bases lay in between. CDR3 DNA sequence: TGTGCCATCAGTAACTTAAACGAAGCTTTCTTT. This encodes CAISNLNEAFF.